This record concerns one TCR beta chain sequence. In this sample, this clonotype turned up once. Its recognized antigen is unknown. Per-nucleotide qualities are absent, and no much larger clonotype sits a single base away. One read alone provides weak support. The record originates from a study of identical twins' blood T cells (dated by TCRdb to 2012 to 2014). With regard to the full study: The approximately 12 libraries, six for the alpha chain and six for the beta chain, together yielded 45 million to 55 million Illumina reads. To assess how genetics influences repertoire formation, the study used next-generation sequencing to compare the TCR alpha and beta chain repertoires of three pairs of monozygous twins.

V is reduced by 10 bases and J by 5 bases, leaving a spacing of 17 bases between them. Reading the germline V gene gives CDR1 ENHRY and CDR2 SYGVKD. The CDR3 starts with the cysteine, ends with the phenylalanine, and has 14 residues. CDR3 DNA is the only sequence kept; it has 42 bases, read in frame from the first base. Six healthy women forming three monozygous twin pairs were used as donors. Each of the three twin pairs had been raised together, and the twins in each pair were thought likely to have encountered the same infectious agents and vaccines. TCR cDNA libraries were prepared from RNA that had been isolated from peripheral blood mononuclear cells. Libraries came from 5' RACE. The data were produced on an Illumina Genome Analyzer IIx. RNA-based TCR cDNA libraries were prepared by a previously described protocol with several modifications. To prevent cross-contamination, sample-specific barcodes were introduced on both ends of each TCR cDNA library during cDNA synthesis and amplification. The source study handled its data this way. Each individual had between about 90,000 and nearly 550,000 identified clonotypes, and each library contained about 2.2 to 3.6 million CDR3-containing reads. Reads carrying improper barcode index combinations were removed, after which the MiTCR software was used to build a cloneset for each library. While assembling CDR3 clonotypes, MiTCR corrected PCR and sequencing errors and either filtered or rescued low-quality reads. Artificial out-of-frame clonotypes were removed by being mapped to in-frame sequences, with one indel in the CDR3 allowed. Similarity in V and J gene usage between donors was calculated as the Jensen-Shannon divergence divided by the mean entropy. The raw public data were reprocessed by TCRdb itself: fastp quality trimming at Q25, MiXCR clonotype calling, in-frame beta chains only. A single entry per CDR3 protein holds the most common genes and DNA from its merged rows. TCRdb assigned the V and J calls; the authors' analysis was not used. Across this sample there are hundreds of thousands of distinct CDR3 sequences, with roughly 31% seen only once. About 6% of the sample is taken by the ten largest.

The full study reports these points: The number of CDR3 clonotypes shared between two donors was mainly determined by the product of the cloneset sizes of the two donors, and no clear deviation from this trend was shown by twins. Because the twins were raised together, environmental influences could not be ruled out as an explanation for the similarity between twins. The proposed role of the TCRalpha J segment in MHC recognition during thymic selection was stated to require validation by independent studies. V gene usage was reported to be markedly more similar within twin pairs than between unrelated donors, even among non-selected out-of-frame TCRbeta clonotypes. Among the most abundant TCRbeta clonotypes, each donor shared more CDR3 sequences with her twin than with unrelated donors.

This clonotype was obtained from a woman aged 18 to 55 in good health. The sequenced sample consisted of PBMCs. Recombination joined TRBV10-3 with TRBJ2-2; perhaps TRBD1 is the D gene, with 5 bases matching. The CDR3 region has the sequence CATGGAASTGELFF. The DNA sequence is TGTGCCACCGGTGGGGCAGCCTCAACCGGGGAGCTGTTTTTT.